These 23 T cell receptor beta chains came from one sample sequenced in a study of tumor-infiltrating lymphocytes in localized non-small cell lung cancer. Sequenced by immunoSEQ multiplex PCR; TCRdb stores in-frame clones only, minus some. The sample has about 12,000 clones; roughly 79% are singletons. Sequenced: lung tumor tissue. The receptors stem from a human donor with non-small cell lung cancer.

This chain links TRBV7-9 with TRBJ2-2; TRBD1 matches 8 bases. This CDR3 region has 15 residues. V shed 4 bases, J shed 5 bases, and the junction held 6 bases outside the gene matches. CDR1 is SEHNR, CDR2 FQNEAQ, per germline (reference sequence). In DNA form, the CDR3 reads TGTGCCAGCAGCTCTCAGGGGGCAAGGACCGGGGAGCTGTTTTTT. This codes for CASSSQGARTGELFF.

The genes are TRBV9 and TRBJ1-1, with D possibly TRBD1 on 6 matching bases. V gave up 4 bases and J gave up 5 bases, with 15 bases separating them. Germline V gene data show CDR1 as SGDLS and CDR2 as YYNGEE. CDR3 length: 14 residues. The CDR3 sequence: CASSPTRGRTEAFF. The CDR3 nucleotides read TGTGCCAGCAGCCCAACCAGGGGTCGGACTGAAGCTTTCTTT.

This chain uses TRBV7-8 with TRBJ2-6, with 7 bases lining up with TRBD2. Germline V gene data show CDR1 as SGHVS and CDR2 as FQNEAQ. The CDR3 has 17 residues. V gave up 4 bases and J gave up 3 bases; unmatched junction bases: 9. The DNA for the CDR3 is TGTGCCAGCAGCTATAATGAGGGCGGGAGTGGGGCCAACGTCCTGACTTTC. Translated, it gives CASSYNEGGSGANVLTF.

This clone was recorded only once. Here the CDR3 DNA reads TGTGCCAGCAGTTTTGGGGGCGCCGGCTATGGCTACACCTTC. Protein product: CASSFGGAGYGYTF. This chain uses TRBV28 with TRBJ1-2, with D possibly TRBD1 on 6 matching bases. The V end was cut by 3 bases, the J end by 4 bases, with 12 bases between. Germline V lookup: CDR1 MDHEN, CDR2 SYDVKM. The CDR3 is made up of 14 amino acids.

The chain couples TRBV18 to TRBJ1-2; no definite D call. The CDR3 has 14 residues. The germline V gene has CDR1 KGHSH and CDR2 LQKENI. The V end lost 3 bases, the J end lost 2 bases, and 10 bases lay between the germline ends. The CDR3 loop reads CASSPQAGNYGYTF. The CDR3 nucleotides are TGTGCCAGCTCACCTCAGGCAGGCAACTATGGCTACACCTTC.

The rearrangement joins TRBV5-1 to TRBJ1-1; 9 bases are shared with TRBD1. V shed 5 bases, J shed 6 bases, and the junction held 5 bases outside the gene matches. CDR1 and CDR2 (germline): SGHRS, YFSETQ. The CDR3 runs 13 residues. The CDR3 sequence: CASREGQGPEAFF. Written as DNA, the CDR3 is TGCGCCAGCAGGGAGGGACAGGGTCCTGAAGCTTTCTTT.

CDR3 sequence reads: CASSMQARQGGNSPLHF. CDR3 bases: TGTGCCAGCAGCATGCAGGCCCGACAGGGGGGAAATTCACCCCTCCACTTT. This sequence joins TRBV7-8 and TRBJ1-6, with TRBD1 identical over 9 bases. Per the germline V gene, CDR1 is SGHVS and CDR2 is FQNEAQ. This CDR3 spans 17 amino acids. V gave up 5 bases and J gave up 7 bases; unmatched junction bases: 12.

This rearrangement joins TRBV5-1 to TRBJ1-4; 7 nucleotides line up with TRBD1. The V gene's germline CDR1 is SGHRS and CDR2 YFSETQ. The CDR3 contains 17 residues. The V and J ends lost 0 bases and 0 bases, in that order; junction bases with no gene match: 5. CDR3: CASSLDDRAATNEKLFF. The DNA of the CDR3 is TGCGCCAGCAGCTTGGACGACAGGGCTGCAACTAATGAAAAACTGTTTTTT. Full variable domain (outside the CDR3, taken from reference TRBV5-1 and TRBJ1-4): KAGVTQTPRYLIKTRGQQVTLSCSPISGHRSVSWYQQTPGQGLQFLFEYFSETQRNKGNFPGRFSGRQFSNSRSEMNVSTLELGDSALYLCASSLDDRAATNEKLFFGSGTQLSVL.

This chain connects TRBV19 to TRBJ1-1; D perhaps matches TRBD1 (6 bases). The CDR3 runs 16 residues. Per germline, CDR1 LNHDA and CDR2 SQIVND (reference sequence). The V and J ends lost 3 bases and 0 bases respectively, with 14 bases between them. The CDR3 here is CASSIGGGLVNTEAFF. In DNA, the CDR3 is TGTGCCAGTAGTATCGGGGGCGGGCTGGTGAACACTGAAGCTTTCTTT. Drawing the rest from reference TRBV19 and TRBJ1-1, the complete variable domain is DGGITQSPKYLFRKEGQNVTLSCEQNLNHDAMYWYRQDPGQGLRLIYYSQIVNDFQKGDIAEGYSVSREKKESFPLTVTSAQKNPTAFYLCASSIGGGLVNTEAFFGQGTRLTVV.

V is TRBV2 and J is TRBJ2-2, with TRBD1 matching over 9 bases. The junction had 4 bases not matched to a gene; V was cut back by 4 bases and J by 4 bases. CDR1 SNHLY and CDR2 FYNNEI come from the germline V gene. The CDR3 covers 15 residues. CDR3 nucleotide sequence: TGTGCCAGCAGTGGTCGACAGGGGGGCACCGGGGAGCTGTTTTTT. Its protein is CASSGRQGGTGELFF.

The rearrangement links TRBV7-9 to TRBJ1-4, with D uncertain. V was shortened by 4 bases and J by 4 bases, with 13 bases between the two germline ends. Germline V gene sequence: CDR1 SEHNR, CDR2 FQNEAQ (reference sequence). This CDR3 is 15 amino acids long. CDR3 protein: CASSSFRLSNEKLFF. CDR3 DNA: TGTGCCAGCAGCTCCTTTAGGTTGAGTAATGAAAAACTGTTTTTT. Variable domain in full (rest from reference TRBV7-9 and TRBJ1-4): DTGVSQNPRHKITKRGQNVTFRCDPISEHNRLYWYRQTLGQGPEFLTYFQNEAQLEKSRLLSDRFSAERPKGSFSTLEIQRTEQGDSAMYLCASSSFRLSNEKLFFGSGTQLSVL.

The chain employs TRBV5-1 and TRBJ1-3; D uncertain. V was cut by 2 bases and J by 4 bases, with 4 bases left in between. The CDR3 is 12 amino acids. Germline loops: CDR1 SGHRS, CDR2 YFSETQ. DNA for the CDR3: TGCGCCAGCAGCTTACAGGGAAACACCATATATTTT. This gives the protein CASSLQGNTIYF.

This chain joins TRBV11-2 and TRBJ2-5, with D possibly matching TRBD1 (5 bases). V was shortened by 2 bases and J by 3 bases, with 10 bases between the two germline ends. Germline V gene data show CDR1 as SGHAT and CDR2 as FQNNGV. The CDR3 runs 14 residues. The DNA of the CDR3 is TGTGCCAGCAGCTTATTCAGGGCTAAAGAGACCCAGTACTTC. Protein product: CASSLFRAKETQYF.

This chain joins TRBV7-6 and TRBJ2-7; 12 nucleotides match TRBD2. The CDR3 is 18 residues long. The V and J ends lost 5 bases and 7 bases, in that order; junction bases with no gene match: 18. In germline, CDR1 is SGHVS, CDR2 FNYEAQ. CDR3 DNA: TGTGCCAGCAGCCTAACCCAGGGACTAGCGGGTGGAGGGGGAGAGCAGTACTTC. Protein sequence: CASSLTQGLAGGGGEQYF. Supplemented by reference TRBV7-6 and TRBJ2-7, the full variable domain reads GAGVSQSPRYKVTKRGQDVALRCDPISGHVSLYWYRQALGQGPEFLTYFNYEAQQDKSGLPNDRFSAERPEGSISTLTIQRTEQRDSAMYRCASSLTQGLAGGGGEQYFGPGTRLTVT.

This clone was found once. The CDR3 protein is CSVDPAASTDTQYF. Written as DNA, the CDR3 is TGCAGCGTTGACCCAGCGGCTAGCACAGATACGCAGTATTTT. The chain employs TRBV29-1 and TRBJ2-3; weak D call: TRBD2 (5 bases). Germline CDR1 and CDR2: SQVTM and ANQGSEA. CDR3 size: 14 residues. Deletions cut 3 bases from V and 0 bases from J, with 10 bases between.

The count of this clone is one. The chain links TRBV29-1 to TRBJ1-2; D ambiguous. Looked up from germline, CDR1 is SQVTM and CDR2 is ANQGSEA. This CDR3 is built from 12 residues. Trimming pared 3 bases from V and 5 bases from J, leaving 10 bases between. The CDR3 nucleotides read TGCAGCGTTGATGGTTGGGGTTATGGCTACACCTTC. Amino acid sequence: CSVDGWGYGYTF.

The chain combines TRBV6-5 with TRBJ2-7, with D uncertain. The V and J ends lost 0 bases and 2 bases respectively, with 11 bases between them. The germline CDR1 and CDR2 sequences are MNHEY and SVGAGI. This CDR3 is 15 amino acids long. The CDR3 is CASSYSLSGPYEQYF. CDR3 DNA: TGTGCCAGCAGTTACTCGCTTTCCGGGCCCTACGAGCAGTACTTC.

This rearrangement joins TRBV14 to TRBJ2-1; D is uncertain. The CDR3 has 13 amino acids. Trimming removed 1 base at V and 3 bases at J, with 4 bases between. The germline gives CDR1 SGHDN, CDR2 FVKESK. The CDR3 sequence: CASSQGFYNEQFF. In DNA, the CDR3 is TGTGCCAGCAGCCAAGGTTTCTACAATGAGCAGTTCTTC.

The V gene is TRBV7-9, the J gene TRBJ1-1, with no clear D. Germline values: CDR1 SEHNR, CDR2 FQNEAQ (reference sequence). The ends were cut back, 1 base at V and 5 bases at J, with 5 bases in the middle. This CDR3 has 12 amino acids. CDR3 amino acids: CASSLVVTEAFF. The CDR3 DNA reads as TGTGCCAGCAGCTTAGTGGTTACTGAAGCTTTCTTT. Together with reference TRBV7-9 and TRBJ1-1, the CDR3 gives the full variable domain: DTGVSQNPRHKITKRGQNVTFRCDPISEHNRLYWYRQTLGQGPEFLTYFQNEAQLEKSRLLSDRFSAERPKGSFSTLEIQRTEQGDSAMYLCASSLVVTEAFFGQGTRLTVV.

Judged by abundance, this clone is medium-sized. The chain carries TRBV2 and TRBJ2-1; 11 bases agree with TRBD1. The V segment lost 6 bases and the J segment 0 bases; nucleotides outside the gene matches: 7. The CDR3 has 17 amino acids. CDR1 SNHLY and CDR2 FYNNEI come from the germline V gene. The CDR3: CASSGQGASISYNEQFF. The CDR3 DNA reads as TGTGCCAGCAGCGGACAGGGGGCTTCTATCTCCTACAATGAGCAGTTCTTC.

The genes are TRBV30 and TRBJ2-5; 8 bases match TRBD2. The CDR3 loop spans 15 amino acids. V shed 4 bases, J shed 1 base, and the junction held 8 bases outside the gene matches. Looked up from germline, CDR1 is GTSNPN and CDR2 is SVGIG (reference sequence). Here the CDR3 reads CAWTVGTSGQETQYF. CDR3 DNA sequence: TGTGCCTGGACCGTCGGGACTAGTGGCCAAGAGACCCAGTACTTC. Filled out from reference TRBV30 and TRBJ2-5, the complete variable domain reads SQTIHQWPATLVQPVGSPLSLECTVEGTSNPNLYWYRQAAGRGLQLLFYSVGIGQISSEVPQNLSASRPQDRQFILSSKKLLLSDSGFYLCAWTVGTSGQETQYFGPGTRLLVL.

The V gene is TRBV2, the J gene TRBJ2-5, with 8 bases aligning to TRBD1. The junction had 8 bases not matched to a gene; V was cut back by 7 bases and J by 1 base. CDR1 is SNHLY and CDR2 is FYNNEI in the germline V gene. The CDR3 is made up of 15 amino acids. The CDR3 here is CASMPGQALQETQYF. The CDR3 DNA sequence: TGTGCCAGCATGCCGGGACAGGCCCTCCAAGAGACCCAGTACTTC.

This rearrangement joins TRBV19 to TRBJ2-3, with TRBD1 matching 9 bases. CDR1 is LNHDA and CDR2 is SQIVND in the germline V gene (reference sequence). The junction had 10 bases not matched to a gene; V was cut back by 6 bases and J by 3 bases. The CDR3 consists of 16 residues. For the CDR3, the DNA is TGTGCCAGTAGGGACAGGGGAAGGTCCGGAACAGATACGCAGTATTTT. Translation: CASRDRGRSGTDTQYF.